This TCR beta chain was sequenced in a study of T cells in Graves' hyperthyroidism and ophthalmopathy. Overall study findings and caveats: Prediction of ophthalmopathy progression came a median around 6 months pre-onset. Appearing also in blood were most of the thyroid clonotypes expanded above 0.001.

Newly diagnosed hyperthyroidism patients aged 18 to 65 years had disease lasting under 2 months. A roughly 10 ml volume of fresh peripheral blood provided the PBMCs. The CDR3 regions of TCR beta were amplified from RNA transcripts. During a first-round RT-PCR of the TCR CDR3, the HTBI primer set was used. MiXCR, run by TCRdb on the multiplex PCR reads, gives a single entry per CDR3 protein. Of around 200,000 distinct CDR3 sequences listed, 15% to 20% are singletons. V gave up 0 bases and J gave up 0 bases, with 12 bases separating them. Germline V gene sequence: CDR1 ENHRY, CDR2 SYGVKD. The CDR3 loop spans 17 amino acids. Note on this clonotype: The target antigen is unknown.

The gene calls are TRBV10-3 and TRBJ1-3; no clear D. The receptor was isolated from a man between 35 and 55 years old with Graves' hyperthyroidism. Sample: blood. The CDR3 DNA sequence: TGTGCCATCAGTGAGTCGAGTTACCGACTCTCTGGAAACACCATATATTTT. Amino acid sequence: CAISESSYRLSGNTIYF.